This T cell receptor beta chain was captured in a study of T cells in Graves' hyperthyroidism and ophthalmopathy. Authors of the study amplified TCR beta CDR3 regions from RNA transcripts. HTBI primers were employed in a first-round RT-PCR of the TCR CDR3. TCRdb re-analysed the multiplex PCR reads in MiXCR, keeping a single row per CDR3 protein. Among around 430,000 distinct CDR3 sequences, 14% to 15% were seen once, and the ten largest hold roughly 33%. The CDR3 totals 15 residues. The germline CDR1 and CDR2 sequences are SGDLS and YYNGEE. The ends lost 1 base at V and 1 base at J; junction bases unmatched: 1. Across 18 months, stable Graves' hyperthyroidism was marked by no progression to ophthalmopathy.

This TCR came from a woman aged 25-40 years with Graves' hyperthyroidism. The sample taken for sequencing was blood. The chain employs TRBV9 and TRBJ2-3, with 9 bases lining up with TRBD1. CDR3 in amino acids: CASSVRDRGTDTQYF. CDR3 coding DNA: TGTGCCAGCAGCGTAAGGGACAGGGGCACAGATACGCAGTATTTT.